These T cell receptor beta chains were read from a single sample in a study of blood T cell repertoires in COVID-19. Here immunoSEQ multiplex PCR was the method, and the copy in TCRdb shows in-frame clones only, minus some. The top ten hold approximately 11% of the sample, which has tens of thousands of clones, 65% to 85% seen once. Source material: peripheral blood. The receptors were sampled from a man between 65 and 85 years old with acute or convalescent COVID-19. Each CDR3 is given with its conserved first and last residue. Each record gives: CDR3 length, J gene, D gene, V gene, clone size, CDR3 DNA, CDR3 protein. D genes are given only for firm matches. Where a row states a size, it is once, few, many or the class of an expanded clone; other rows omit it.

>15|TRBJ1-3|-|TRBV28|-
TGTGCCAGCAGTCCCTCAGGGTCTACAGGAAACACCATATATTTT
CASSPSGSTGNTIYF
>14|TRBJ1-2|-|TRBV28|few
TGTGCCAGCACCTCCGGCGGGCGAAACTATGGCTACACCTTC
CASTSGGRNYGYTF
>15|TRBJ1-5|-|TRBV6-4|-
TGTGCCAGCAGTGACTGGCGGACTGCGGGTCAGCCCCAGCATTTT
CASSDWRTAGQPQHF
>14|TRBJ2-5|TRBD2|TRBV7-9|once
TGTGCCAGCAGCATGGGACTAGCGGGGGCGGCCCAGTACTTC
CASSMGLAGAAQYF
>15|TRBJ1-1|-|TRBV3-1/TRBV3-2|-
TGTGCCAGCAGAATCCAGGGAAGGGAGGGCACTGAAGCTTTCTTT
CASRIQGREGTEAFF
>14|TRBJ1-1|-|TRBV10-3|few
TGTGCCATCATGGGAGACGATCTGAACACTGAAGCTTTCTTT
CAIMGDDLNTEAFF
>11|TRBJ1-2|-|TRBV28|-
TGTGCCAGCTTCCGAGGCTATGGCTACACCTTC
CASFRGYGYTF
>14|TRBJ1-1|-|TRBV6-5|-
TGTGCCAGCAGTTACTGGGCCACCAACACTGAAGCTTTCTTT
CASSYWATNTEAFF
>15|TRBJ2-5|TRBD2|TRBV28|-
TGTGCCAGCAAACCCGCTAGCGGGACGGATGAGACCCAGTACTTC
CASKPASGTDETQYF
>16|TRBJ2-1|TRBD2|TRBV3-1/TRBV3-2|-
TGTGCCAGCAGCCGGGGGACTAGCGGGGTGAACAATGAGCAGTTCTTC
CASSRGTSGVNNEQFF
>17|TRBJ2-1|TRBD2|TRBV5-4|-
TGTGCCAGCAGCTTGCTTCCCCCCCGGGCAGCGGGGAATGAGCAGTTCTTC
CASSLLPPRAAGNEQFF
>12|TRBJ1-5|-|TRBV12-3/TRBV12-4|-
TGTGCCAGCAGTTTACTAAAGCAGCCCCAGCATTTT
CASSLLKQPQHF
>15|TRBJ1-4|TRBD1|TRBV5-6|-
TGTGCCAGCAGCCCCCAGGGGGACAGGCGGGGAAAACTGTTTTTT
CASSPQGDRRGKLFF